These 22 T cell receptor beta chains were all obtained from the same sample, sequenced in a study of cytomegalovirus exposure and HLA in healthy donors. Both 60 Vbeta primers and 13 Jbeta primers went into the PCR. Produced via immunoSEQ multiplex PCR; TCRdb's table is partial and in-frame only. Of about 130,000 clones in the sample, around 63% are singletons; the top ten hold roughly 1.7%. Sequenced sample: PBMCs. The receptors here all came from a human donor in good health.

The CDR3 DNA follows: TGTGCCAGCAGCTGGGGTTCAAGTAGCGGGAACTACAATGAGCAGTTCTTC. Its translation is CASSWGSSSGNYNEQFF. The V gene is TRBV11-2, the J gene TRBJ2-1; 8 positions agree with TRBD2. V lost 4 bases and J lost 3; bases outside the gene matches: 11. The CDR3 contains 17 residues. Looked up from germline, CDR1 is SGHAT and CDR2 is FQNNGV.

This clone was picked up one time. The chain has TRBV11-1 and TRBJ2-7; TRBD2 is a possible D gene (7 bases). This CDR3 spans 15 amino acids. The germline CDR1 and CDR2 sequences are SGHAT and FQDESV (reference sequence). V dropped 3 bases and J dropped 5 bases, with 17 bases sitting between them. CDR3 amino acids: CASSFGGGSGDEQYF. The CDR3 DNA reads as TGTGCCAGCAGCTTTGGGGGCGGGAGCGGCGACGAGCAGTACTTC.

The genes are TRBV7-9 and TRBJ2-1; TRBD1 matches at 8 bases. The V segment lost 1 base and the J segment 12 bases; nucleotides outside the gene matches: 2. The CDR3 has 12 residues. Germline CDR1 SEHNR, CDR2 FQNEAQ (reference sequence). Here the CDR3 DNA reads TGTGCCAGCAGCTTAGAGACAGGGGTGCAGTTCTTC. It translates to CASSLETGVQFF.

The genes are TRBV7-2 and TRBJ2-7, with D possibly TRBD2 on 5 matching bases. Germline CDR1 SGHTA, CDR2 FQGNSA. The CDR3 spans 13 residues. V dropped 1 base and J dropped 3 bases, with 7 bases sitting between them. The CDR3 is CASSLGTLYEQYF. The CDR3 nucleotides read TGTGCCAGCAGCTTAGGGACTCTCTACGAGCAGTACTTC.

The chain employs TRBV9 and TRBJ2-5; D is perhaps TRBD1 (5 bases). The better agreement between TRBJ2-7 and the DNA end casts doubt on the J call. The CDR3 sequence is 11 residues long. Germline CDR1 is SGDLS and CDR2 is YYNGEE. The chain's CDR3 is CASSSGSEQYF. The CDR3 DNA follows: TGTGCCAGCAGTTCAGGGTCCGAGCAGTACTTC.

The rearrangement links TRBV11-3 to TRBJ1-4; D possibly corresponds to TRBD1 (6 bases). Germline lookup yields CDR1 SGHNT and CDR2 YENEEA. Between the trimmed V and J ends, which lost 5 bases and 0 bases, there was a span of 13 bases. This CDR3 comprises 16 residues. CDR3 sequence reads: CASSMRTDSTNEKLFF. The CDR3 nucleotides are TGTGCCAGCAGCATGCGGACAGATTCAACTAATGAAAAACTGTTTTTT.

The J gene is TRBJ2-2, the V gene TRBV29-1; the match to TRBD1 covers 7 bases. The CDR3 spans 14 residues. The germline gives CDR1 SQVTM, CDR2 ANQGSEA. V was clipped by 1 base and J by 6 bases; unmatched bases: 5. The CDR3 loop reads CSVEGRGKSGELFF. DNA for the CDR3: TGCAGCGTTGAAGGCAGGGGGAAATCCGGGGAGCTGTTTTTT.

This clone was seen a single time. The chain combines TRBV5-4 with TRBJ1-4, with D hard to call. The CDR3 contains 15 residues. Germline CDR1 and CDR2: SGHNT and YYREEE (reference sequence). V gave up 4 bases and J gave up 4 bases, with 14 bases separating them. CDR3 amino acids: CASSPAWGDNEKLFF. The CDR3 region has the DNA TGTGCCAGCAGCCCGGCGTGGGGAGATAATGAAAAACTGTTTTTT.

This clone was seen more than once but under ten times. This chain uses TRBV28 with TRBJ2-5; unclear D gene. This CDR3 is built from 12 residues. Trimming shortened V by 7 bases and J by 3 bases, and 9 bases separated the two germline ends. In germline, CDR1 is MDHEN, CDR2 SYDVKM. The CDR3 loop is CASTKTKETQYF. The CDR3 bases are TGTGCCAGCACGAAGACAAAAGAGACCCAGTACTTC. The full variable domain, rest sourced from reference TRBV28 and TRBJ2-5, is DVKVTQSSRYLVKRTGEKVFLECVQDMDHENMFWYRQDPGLGLRLIYFSYDVKMKEKGDIPEGYSVSREKKERFSLILESASTNQTSMYLCASTKTKETQYFGPGTRLLVL.

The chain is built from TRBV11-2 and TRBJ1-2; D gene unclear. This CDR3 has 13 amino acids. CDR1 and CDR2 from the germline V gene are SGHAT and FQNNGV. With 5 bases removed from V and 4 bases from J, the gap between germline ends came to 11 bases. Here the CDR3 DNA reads TGTGCCAGCAGCCCCGACTCCTTCTATGGCTACACCTTC. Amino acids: CASSPDSFYGYTF.

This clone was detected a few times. The CDR3 protein is CASYGWNEQFF. DNA of the CDR3: TGTGCCAGCTACGGTTGGAATGAGCAGTTCTTC. The gene calls are TRBV28 and TRBJ2-1; D gene uncertain. The germline V gene encodes CDR1 MDHEN and CDR2 SYDVKM. The V end lost 8 bases, the J end lost 7 bases, and 9 bases lay between the germline ends. The CDR3 has 11 amino acids.

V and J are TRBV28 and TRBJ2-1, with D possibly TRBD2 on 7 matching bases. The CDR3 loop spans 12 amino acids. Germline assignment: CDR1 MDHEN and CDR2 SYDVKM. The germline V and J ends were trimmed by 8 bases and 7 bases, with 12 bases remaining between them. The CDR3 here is CASVEGGNEQFF. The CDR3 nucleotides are TGTGCCAGCGTGGAGGGGGGGAATGAGCAGTTCTTC. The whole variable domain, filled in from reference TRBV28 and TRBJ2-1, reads DVKVTQSSRYLVKRTGEKVFLECVQDMDHENMFWYRQDPGLGLRLIYFSYDVKMKEKGDIPEGYSVSREKKERFSLILESASTNQTSMYLCASVEGGNEQFFGPGTRLTVL.

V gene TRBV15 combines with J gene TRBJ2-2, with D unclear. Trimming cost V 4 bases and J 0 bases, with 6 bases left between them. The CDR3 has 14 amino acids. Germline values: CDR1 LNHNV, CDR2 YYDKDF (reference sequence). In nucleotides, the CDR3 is TGTGCCACCAGCAAACACCCGAACACCGGGGAGCTGTTTTTT. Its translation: CATSKHPNTGELFF.

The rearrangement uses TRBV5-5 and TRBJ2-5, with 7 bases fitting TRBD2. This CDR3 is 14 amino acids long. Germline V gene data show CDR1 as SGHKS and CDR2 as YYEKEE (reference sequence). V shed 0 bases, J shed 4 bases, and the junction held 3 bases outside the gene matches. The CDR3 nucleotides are TGTGCCAGCAGCTTGGGGGACTACTCAGAGACCCAGTACTTC. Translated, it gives CASSLGDYSETQYF.

As DNA, the CDR3 is TGTGCCAGTTATCGGACAGCTATGCTCGATAGCAATCAGCCCCAGCATTTT. Translating it yields CASYRTAMLDSNQPQHF. The V gene is TRBV19, the J gene TRBJ1-5; D may be TRBD1 (6 bases). Germline V gene data show CDR1 as LNHDA and CDR2 as SQIVND (reference sequence). Deletions cut 8 bases from V and 0 bases from J, with 20 bases between. The CDR3 sequence is 17 residues long.

CDR3 in amino acids: CASSPPGQGAFETQYF. CDR3 sequence (DNA): TGTGCCAGCTCACCACCCGGACAGGGGGCGTTCGAGACCCAGTACTTC. This chain connects TRBV18 to TRBJ2-5, with 11 bases lining up with TRBD1. Trimming cost V 0 bases and J 5 bases; bases outside gene matches: 5. The V gene's germline CDR1 is KGHSH and CDR2 LQKENI. The length of the CDR3 is 16 residues.

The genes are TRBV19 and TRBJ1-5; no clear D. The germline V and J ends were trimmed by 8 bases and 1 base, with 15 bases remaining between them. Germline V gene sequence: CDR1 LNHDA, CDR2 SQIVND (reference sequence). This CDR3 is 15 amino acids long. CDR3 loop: CASGRARGSNQPQHF. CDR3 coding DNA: TGTGCCAGTGGCAGAGCGAGAGGGAGCAATCAGCCCCAGCATTTT.

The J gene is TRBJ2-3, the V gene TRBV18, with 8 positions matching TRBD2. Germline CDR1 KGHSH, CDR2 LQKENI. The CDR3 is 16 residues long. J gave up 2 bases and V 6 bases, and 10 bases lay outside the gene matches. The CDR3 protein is CASSPYGSGITDTQYF. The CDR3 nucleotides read TGTGCCAGCTCCCCATACGGTAGCGGGATCACAGATACGCAGTATTTT.

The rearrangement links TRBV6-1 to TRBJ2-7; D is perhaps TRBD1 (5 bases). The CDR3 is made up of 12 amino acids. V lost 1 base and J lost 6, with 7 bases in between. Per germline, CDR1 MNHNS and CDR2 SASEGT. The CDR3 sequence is CASSEGGGEQYF. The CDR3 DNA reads TGTGCCAGCAGTGAAGGGGGCGGCGAGCAGTACTTC.

The CDR3 loop reads CASSVDPSGGGGTEAFF. CDR3 bases: TGTGCCAGCAGCGTGGATCCTTCGGGAGGAGGTGGCACTGAAGCTTTCTTT. The chain recombines TRBV9 with TRBJ1-1, with D uncertain. The CDR3 consists of 17 residues. The ends were cut back, 2 bases at V and 4 bases at J, with 21 bases in the middle. CDR1 is SGDLS and CDR2 is YYNGEE in the germline V gene. The complete variable domain, with remaining parts taken from reference TRBV9 and TRBJ1-1, reads DSGVTQTPKHLITATGQRVTLRCSPRSGDLSVYWYQQSLDQGLQFLIQYYNGEERAKGNILERFSAQQFPDLHSELNLSSLELGDSALYFCASSVDPSGGGGTEAFFGQGTRLTVV.

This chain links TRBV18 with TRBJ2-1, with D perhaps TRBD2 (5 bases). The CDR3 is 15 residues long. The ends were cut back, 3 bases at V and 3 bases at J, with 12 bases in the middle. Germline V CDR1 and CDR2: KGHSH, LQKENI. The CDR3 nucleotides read TGTGCCAGCTCACCTTTGGCGGGTATCTACAATGAGCAGTTCTTC. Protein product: CASSPLAGIYNEQFF.

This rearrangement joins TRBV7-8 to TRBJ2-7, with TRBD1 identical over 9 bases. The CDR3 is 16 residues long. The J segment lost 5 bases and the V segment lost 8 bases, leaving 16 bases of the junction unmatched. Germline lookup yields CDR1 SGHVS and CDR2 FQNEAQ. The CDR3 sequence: CASSQPPTGTGNEQYF. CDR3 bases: TGTGCCAGCTCACAGCCCCCGACCGGGACAGGGAACGAGCAGTACTTC.